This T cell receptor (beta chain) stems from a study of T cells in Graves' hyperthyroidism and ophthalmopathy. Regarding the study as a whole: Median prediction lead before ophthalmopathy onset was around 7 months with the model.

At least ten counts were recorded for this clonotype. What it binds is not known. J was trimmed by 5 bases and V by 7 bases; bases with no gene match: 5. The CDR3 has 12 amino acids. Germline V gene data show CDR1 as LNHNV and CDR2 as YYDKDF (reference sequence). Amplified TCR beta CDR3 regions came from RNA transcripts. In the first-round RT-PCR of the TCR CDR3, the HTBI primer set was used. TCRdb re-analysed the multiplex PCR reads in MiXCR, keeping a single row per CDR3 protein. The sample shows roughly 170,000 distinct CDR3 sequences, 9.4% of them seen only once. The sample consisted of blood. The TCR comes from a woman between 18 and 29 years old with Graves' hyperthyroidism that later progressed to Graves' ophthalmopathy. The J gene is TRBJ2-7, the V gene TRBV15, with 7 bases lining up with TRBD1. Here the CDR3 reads CATKRQGDEQYF. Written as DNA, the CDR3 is TGTGCCACCAAGAGACAGGGAGACGAGCAGTACTTC. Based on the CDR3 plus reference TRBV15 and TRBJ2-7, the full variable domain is DAMVIQNPRYQVTQFGKPVTLSCSQTLNHNVMYWYQQKSSQAPKLLFHYYDKDFNNEADTPDNFQSRRPNTSFCFLDIRSPGLGDTAMYLCATKRQGDEQYFGPGTRLTVT.